Below are 20 T cell receptor beta chains sequenced from a single sample in a study of blood T cell repertoires in COVID-19. Clones were read by immunoSEQ multiplex PCR, and TCRdb kept only the in-frame ones, dropping some. This table has over 150,000 clones, over 75% appearing once. Sequenced input: peripheral blood. The source of these receptors is a man aged 50 or older with COVID-19, enrolled during active disease.

The V gene is TRBV7-3, the J gene TRBJ2-3, with 7 nucleotides matching TRBD1. Trimming cost V 4 bases and J 4 bases; bases outside gene matches: 2. CDR1 and CDR2 (germline): SGHTA, FQGTGA. The CDR3 consists of 13 residues. CDR3 loop: CASSSDRADTQYF. The CDR3 region has the DNA TGTGCCAGCAGCTCCGACAGGGCAGATACGCAGTATTTT. Full variable domain (remainder filled in from reference TRBV7-3 and TRBJ2-3): GAGVSQTPSNKVTEKGKYVELRCDPISGHTALYWYRQSLGQGPEFLIYFQGTGAADDSGLPNDRFFAVRPEGSVSTLKIQRTERGDSAVYLCASSSDRADTQYFGPGTRLTVL.

The chain is built from TRBV5-1 and TRBJ2-3, with 11 bases fitting TRBD2. This CDR3 spans 14 amino acids. CDR1 and CDR2 from the germline V gene are SGHRS and YFSETQ. V trimming: 4 bases; J trimming: 5 bases; junction bases outside the gene matches: 3. CDR3 residues: CASSTGTSGDTQYF. The CDR3 coding sequence is TGCGCCAGCAGCACCGGGACTAGCGGAGATACGCAGTATTTT. Filled out from reference TRBV5-1 and TRBJ2-3, the complete variable domain reads KAGVTQTPRYLIKTRGQQVTLSCSPISGHRSVSWYQQTPGQGLQFLFEYFSETQRNKGNFPGRFSGRQFSNSRSEMNVSTLELGDSALYLCASSTGTSGDTQYFGPGTRLTVL.

The rearrangement joins TRBV24-1 to TRBJ2-1; maybe TRBD1 (6 bases). The CDR3 extends over 17 amino acids. CDR1 KGHDR and CDR2 SFDVKD come from the germline V gene. The V end lost 3 bases, the J end lost 7 bases, and 21 bases lay between the germline ends. CDR3 in amino acids: CATSDDTGTWGTNEQFF. The DNA for the CDR3 is TGTGCCACCAGTGATGATACAGGGACCTGGGGTACGAATGAGCAGTTCTTC.

V usage is TRBV4-1 and J usage is TRBJ2-2; the D gene is possibly TRBD2 (6 bases). Germline assignment: CDR1 MGHRA and CDR2 YSYEKL. Deletions cut 0 bases from V and 0 bases from J, with 8 bases between. The length of the CDR3 is 16 residues. The CDR3 DNA sequence: TGCGCCAGCAGCCAAGATAGCGGACCGAACACCGGGGAGCTGTTTTTT. Its protein is CASSQDSGPNTGELFF.

The genes are TRBV5-1 and TRBJ2-1, with 10 bases that match TRBD1. From germline, CDR1 is SGHRS and CDR2 YFSETQ. V lost 5 bases and J lost 9; bases outside the gene matches: 14. The CDR3 is made up of 16 amino acids. CDR3 DNA: TGCGCCAGCAGACCGCAAACCGGGACAGGGGAGGGTGAGCAGTTCTTC. This sequence encodes CASRPQTGTGEGEQFF.

The V and J genes are TRBV7-3 and TRBJ2-7; 9 bases are a match to TRBD1. Germline V CDR1 and CDR2: SGHTA, FQGTGA. With V trimmed by 7 bases and J by 3 bases, 10 bases remained unmatched. CDR3 size: 15 residues. The CDR3 nucleotides read TGTGCCAGCAAACTACACACGGGACAGGGCTACGAGCAGTACTTC. Encoded protein: CASKLHTGQGYEQYF.

This clone has a single count. The chain combines TRBV7-9 with TRBJ2-3; D might be TRBD1 (6 bases). CDR1 SEHNR and CDR2 FQNEAQ come from the germline V gene (reference sequence). The V gene lost 6 bases and the J gene lost 1 base, with 17 bases spanning the gap. This CDR3 has 16 amino acids. The CDR3 DNA follows: TGTGCCAGCAGGCCTTTAGGGGGAGCGGGCACAGATACGCAGTATTTT. Translated: CASRPLGGAGTDTQYF.

This rearrangement joins TRBV18 to TRBJ2-3; TRBD1 matches at 7 bases. The V segment lost 3 bases and the J segment 2 bases; nucleotides outside the gene matches: 5. CDR1 is KGHSH and CDR2 is LQKENI in the germline V gene. The CDR3 is made up of 15 amino acids. Here the CDR3 DNA reads TGTGCCAGCTCACCTAGGGACAGCCACACAGATACGCAGTATTTT. Translated: CASSPRDSHTDTQYF.

J is TRBJ1-1 and V is TRBV7-2; D ambiguous. Germline loops: CDR1 SGHTA, CDR2 FQGNSA. V dropped 1 base and J dropped 0 bases, with 9 bases sitting between them. This CDR3 comprises 15 residues. Written as DNA, the CDR3 is TGTGCCAGCAGCTTAGGGCAGTACATGAACACTGAAGCTTTCTTT. Translated, it gives CASSLGQYMNTEAFF.

V usage is TRBV2 and J usage is TRBJ1-6; 8 positions match TRBD1. The V segment lost 4 bases and the J segment 10 bases; nucleotides outside the gene matches: 12. Germline V gene sequence: CDR1 SNHLY, CDR2 FYNNEI. CDR3 length: 16 amino acids. The CDR3 spells CASSAGQGGRGSPLHF. CDR3 coding DNA: TGTGCCAGCAGTGCCGGACAGGGCGGGAGGGGATCACCCCTCCACTTT.

This sequence joins TRBV12-3 or TRBV12-4 and TRBJ1-1; D is undetermined. The CDR3 is made up of 13 amino acids. V lost 6 bases and J 4 bases, leaving 12 bases between the germline ends. CDR3 sequence (DNA): TGTGCCAGCAGACAAGGGAGGGTCACTGAAGCTTTCTTT. Its translation is CASRQGRVTEAFF.

The chain employs TRBV5-8 and TRBJ2-7; 7 bases line up with TRBD1. After removal of 4 bases from V and 4 bases from J, the junction contained 8 bases not matched to a gene. Germline CDR1 SGHTS, CDR2 YDEGEE. The CDR3 length is 14 residues. In DNA, the CDR3 is TGTGCCAGCAGCCAGGACAGGTTGGAGTACGAGCAGTACTTC. Residues: CASSQDRLEYEQYF.

J is TRBJ1-6 and V is TRBV19, with 7 nucleotides matching TRBD1. The CDR3 runs 15 residues. With 7 bases clipped from V and 8 bases from J, the junction kept 11 bases outside the gene matches. Germline V lookup: CDR1 LNHDA, CDR2 SQIVND (reference sequence). The CDR3 sequence is CASTRGDSRYSPLHF. CDR3 DNA: TGTGCCAGTACCCGTGGGGACAGCCGCTATTCACCCCTCCACTTT.

The rearrangement links TRBV6-5 to TRBJ1-3, with 7 nucleotides matching TRBD1. CDR3 size: 15 residues. Germline CDR1 reads MNHEY; CDR2 reads SVGAGI. The V gene end was trimmed by 4 bases and the J gene end by 0 bases; junction bases not matched to a gene: 3. This chain's CDR3 is CASSFAGGSGNTIYF. The CDR3 DNA sequence: TGTGCCAGCAGTTTCGCAGGGGGCTCTGGAAACACCATATATTTT.

The chain recombines TRBV30 with TRBJ2-7; 15 bases are shared with TRBD2. V gave up 2 bases and J gave up 4 bases; unmatched junction bases: 6. Germline V lookup: CDR1 GTSNPN, CDR2 SVGIG (reference sequence). The CDR3 sequence is 16 residues long. As DNA, the CDR3 is TGTGCCTGGAGTAGGAGGACTAGCGGGAGGGGGTACGAGCAGTACTTC. It translates to CAWSRRTSGRGYEQYF.

The chain couples TRBV9 to TRBJ2-7; D is perhaps TRBD2 (6 bases). This CDR3 contains 17 residues. Trimming removed 3 bases at V and 0 bases at J, with 19 bases between. Germline V gene lookup returns CDR1 SGDLS and CDR2 YYNGEE. In DNA, the CDR3 is TGTGCCAGCAGCGCATGGGGTTCGGGGGACCACTCCTACGAGCAGTACTTC. Its protein product is CASSAWGSGDHSYEQYF.

The V gene is TRBV7-9, the J gene TRBJ2-3; the match to TRBD2 covers 10 bases. V shed 1 base, J shed 2 bases, and the junction held 9 bases outside the gene matches. The germline gives CDR1 SEHNR, CDR2 FQNEAQ (reference sequence). This CDR3 has 18 residues. The CDR3 DNA reads as TGTGCCAGCAGCTTAGTTCGCGGACTAGCGGAGCTCACAGATACGCAGTATTTT. It specifies CASSLVRGLAELTDTQYF.

The chain uses TRBV19 and TRBJ2-6, with no clear D. Per germline, CDR1 LNHDA and CDR2 SQIVND (reference sequence). V lost 7 bases to trimming and J lost 0 bases, with 13 bases between them. CDR3 length: 16 amino acids. CDR3 nucleotide sequence: TGTGCCAGTATCGGTAGGAGTGACTCTGGGGCCAACGTCCTGACTTTC. It translates to CASIGRSDSGANVLTF.

The chain is built from TRBV3-1 (or the pseudogene TRBV3-2) and TRBJ2-7; D possibly corresponds to TRBD2 (6 bases). Germline lookup yields CDR1 LGHDT and CDR2 YNNKEL (reference sequence). The CDR3 runs to 13 residues. V lost 0 bases and J lost 3, with 6 bases in between. DNA of the CDR3: TGTGCCAGCAGCCAAGATAGCGGCTACGAGCAGTACTTC. Amino acid sequence: CASSQDSGYEQYF.

The chain combines TRBV7-2 with TRBJ1-5; no reliable D call. Per the germline V gene, CDR1 is SGHTA and CDR2 is FQGNSA. V was clipped by 2 bases and J by 2 bases, with 13 bases between them. The CDR3 covers 16 residues. CDR3 in DNA: TGTGCCAGCAGCTTATGGGAGGTGGAGGGCAATCAGCCCCAGCATTTT. It yields the protein CASSLWEVEGNQPQHF.